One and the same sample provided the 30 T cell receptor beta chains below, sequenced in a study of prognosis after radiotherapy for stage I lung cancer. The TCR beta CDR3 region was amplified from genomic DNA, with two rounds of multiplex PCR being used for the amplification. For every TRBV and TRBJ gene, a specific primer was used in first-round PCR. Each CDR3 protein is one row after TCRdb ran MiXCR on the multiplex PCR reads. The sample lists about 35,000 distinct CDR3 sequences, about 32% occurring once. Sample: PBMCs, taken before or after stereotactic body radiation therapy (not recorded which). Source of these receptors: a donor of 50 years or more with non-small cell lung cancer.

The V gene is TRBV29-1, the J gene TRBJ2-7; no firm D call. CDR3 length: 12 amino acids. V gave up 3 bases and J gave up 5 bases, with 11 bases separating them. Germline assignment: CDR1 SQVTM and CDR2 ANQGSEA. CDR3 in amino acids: CSVERGGNEQYF. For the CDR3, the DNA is TGCAGCGTTGAGCGAGGTGGCAACGAGCAGTACTTC.

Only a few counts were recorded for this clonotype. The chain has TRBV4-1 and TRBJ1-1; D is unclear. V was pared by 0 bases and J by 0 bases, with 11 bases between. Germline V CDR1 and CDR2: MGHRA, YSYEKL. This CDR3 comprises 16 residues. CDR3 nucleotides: TGCGCCAGCAGCCAAGATAGACTCCCAATGAACACTGAAGCTTTCTTT. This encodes CASSQDRLPMNTEAFF.

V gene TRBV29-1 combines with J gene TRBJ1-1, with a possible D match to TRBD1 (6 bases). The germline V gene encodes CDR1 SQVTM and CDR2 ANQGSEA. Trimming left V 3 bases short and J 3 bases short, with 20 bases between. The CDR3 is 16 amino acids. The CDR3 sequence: CSVEGALKDADTEAFF. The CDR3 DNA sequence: TGCAGCGTTGAGGGGGCCCTCAAGGATGCGGACACTGAAGCTTTCTTT.

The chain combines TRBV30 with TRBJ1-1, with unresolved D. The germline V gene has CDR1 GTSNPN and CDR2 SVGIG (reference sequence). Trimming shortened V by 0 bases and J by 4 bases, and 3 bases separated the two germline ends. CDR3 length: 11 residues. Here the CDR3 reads CAWSVSTEAFF. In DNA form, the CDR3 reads TGTGCCTGGAGTGTGTCCACTGAAGCTTTCTTT.

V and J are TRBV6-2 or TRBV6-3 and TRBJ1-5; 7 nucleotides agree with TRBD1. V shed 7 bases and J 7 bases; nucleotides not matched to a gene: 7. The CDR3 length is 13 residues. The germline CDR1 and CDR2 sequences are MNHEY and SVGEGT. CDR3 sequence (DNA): TGTGCCAGCAACCCTGGACAGGCCCAGCCCCAGCATTTT. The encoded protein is CASNPGQAQPQHF.

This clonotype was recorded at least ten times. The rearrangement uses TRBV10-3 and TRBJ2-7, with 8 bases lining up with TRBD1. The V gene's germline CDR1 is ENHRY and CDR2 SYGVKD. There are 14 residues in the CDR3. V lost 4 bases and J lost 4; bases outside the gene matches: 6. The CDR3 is CAISGAGGAYEQYF. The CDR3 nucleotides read TGTGCCATCAGTGGGGCAGGGGGCGCGTACGAGCAGTACTTC.

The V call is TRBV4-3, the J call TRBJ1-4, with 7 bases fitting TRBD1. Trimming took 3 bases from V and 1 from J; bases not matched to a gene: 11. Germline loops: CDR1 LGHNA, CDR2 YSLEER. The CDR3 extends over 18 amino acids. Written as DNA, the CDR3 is TGCGCCAGCAGCCACATCAGGGGGGGGCGGGTAACTAATGAAAAACTGTTTTTT. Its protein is CASSHIRGGRVTNEKLFF.

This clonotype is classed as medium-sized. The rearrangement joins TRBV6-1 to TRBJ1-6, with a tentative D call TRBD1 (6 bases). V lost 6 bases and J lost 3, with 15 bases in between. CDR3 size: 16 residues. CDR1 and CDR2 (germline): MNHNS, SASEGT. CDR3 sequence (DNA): TGTGCCAGCAGCTATACAGGGACTAACTATAATTCACCCCTCCACTTT. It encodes CASSYTGTNYNSPLHF.

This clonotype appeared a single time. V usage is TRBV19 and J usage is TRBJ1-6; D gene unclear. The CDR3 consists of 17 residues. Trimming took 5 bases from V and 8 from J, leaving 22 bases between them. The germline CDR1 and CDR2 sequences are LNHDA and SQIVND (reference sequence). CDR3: CASSSNLRRVLDSPLHF. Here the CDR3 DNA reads TGTGCCAGTAGTTCTAACCTTCGTCGAGTGCTGGATTCACCCCTCCACTTT.

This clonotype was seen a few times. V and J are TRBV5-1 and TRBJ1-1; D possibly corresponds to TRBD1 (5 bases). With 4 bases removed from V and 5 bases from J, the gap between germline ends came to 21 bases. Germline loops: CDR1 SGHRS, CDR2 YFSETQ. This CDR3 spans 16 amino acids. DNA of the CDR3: TGCGCCAGCAGCCCCTCACCTGGAGGGGCTAATACTGAAGCTTTCTTT. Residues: CASSPSPGGANTEAFF.

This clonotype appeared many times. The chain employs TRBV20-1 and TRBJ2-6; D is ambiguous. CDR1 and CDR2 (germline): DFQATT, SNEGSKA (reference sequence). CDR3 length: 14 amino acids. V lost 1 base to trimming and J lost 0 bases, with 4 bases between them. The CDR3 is CSARGNSGANVLTF. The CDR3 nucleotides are TGCAGTGCTAGAGGAAACTCTGGGGCCAACGTCCTGACTTTC.

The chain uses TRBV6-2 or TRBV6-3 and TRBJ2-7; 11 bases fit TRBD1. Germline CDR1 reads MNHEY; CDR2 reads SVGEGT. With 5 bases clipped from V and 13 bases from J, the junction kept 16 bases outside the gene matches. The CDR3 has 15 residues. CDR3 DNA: TGTGCCAGCAGTCGGGGACAGGGGGGCTCCTACGAGCCTTACTTC. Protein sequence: CASSRGQGGSYEPYF.

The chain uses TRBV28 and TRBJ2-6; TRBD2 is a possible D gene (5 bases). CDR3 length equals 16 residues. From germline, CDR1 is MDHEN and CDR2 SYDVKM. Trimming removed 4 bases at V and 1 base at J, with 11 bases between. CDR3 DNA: TGTGCCAGCAGTTCGGGAAAGATATCTGGGGCCAACGTCCTGACTTTC. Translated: CASSSGKISGANVLTF.

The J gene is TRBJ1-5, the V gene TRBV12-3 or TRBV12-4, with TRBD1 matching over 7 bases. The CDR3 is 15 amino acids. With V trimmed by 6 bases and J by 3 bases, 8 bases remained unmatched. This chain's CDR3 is CASRMTGTANQPQHF. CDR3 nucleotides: TGTGCCAGCAGGATGACTGGGACAGCCAATCAGCCCCAGCATTTT.

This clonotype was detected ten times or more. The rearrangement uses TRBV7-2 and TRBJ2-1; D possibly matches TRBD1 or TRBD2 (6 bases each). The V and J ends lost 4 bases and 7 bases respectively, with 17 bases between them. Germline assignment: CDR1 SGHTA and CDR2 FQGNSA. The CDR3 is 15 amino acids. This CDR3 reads CASSSRGPGGNEQFF. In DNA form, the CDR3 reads TGTGCCAGCAGCTCCCGGGGGCCCGGTGGTAATGAGCAGTTCTTC.

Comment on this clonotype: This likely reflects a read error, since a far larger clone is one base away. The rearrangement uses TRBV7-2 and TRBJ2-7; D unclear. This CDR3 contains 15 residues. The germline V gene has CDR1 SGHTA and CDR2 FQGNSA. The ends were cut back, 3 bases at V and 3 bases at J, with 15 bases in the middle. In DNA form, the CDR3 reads TGTGCCAGCAGCTTCTCCGGGCGCCACATCTACGAGCAGTACTTC. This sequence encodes CASSFSGRHIYEQYF.

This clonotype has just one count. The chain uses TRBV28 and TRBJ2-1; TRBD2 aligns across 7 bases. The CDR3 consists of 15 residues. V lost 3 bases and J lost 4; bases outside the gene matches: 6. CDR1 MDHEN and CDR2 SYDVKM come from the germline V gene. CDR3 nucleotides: TGTGCCAGCAGTTTGCCCGATAGCGGGTACAATGAGCAGTTCTTC. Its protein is CASSLPDSGYNEQFF.

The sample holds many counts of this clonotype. As DNA, the CDR3 is TGTGCCTGGAGTCTGGGGACAGGGCCGAATAGAGGGGTTTGGAATCAGCCCCAGCATTTT. Translating gives CAWSLGTGPNRGVWNQPQHF. The chain employs TRBV30 and TRBJ1-5; TRBD1 agrees at 9 bases. Trimming removed 2 bases from V and 4 bases from J; junction bases left unmatched: 21. CDR1 is GTSNPN and CDR2 is SVGIG in the germline V gene (reference sequence). The CDR3 extends over 20 amino acids.

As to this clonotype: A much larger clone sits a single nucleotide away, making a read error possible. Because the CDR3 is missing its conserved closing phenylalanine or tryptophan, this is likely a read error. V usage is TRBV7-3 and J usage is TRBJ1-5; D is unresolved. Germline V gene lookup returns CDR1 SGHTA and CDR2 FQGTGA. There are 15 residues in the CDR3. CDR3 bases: TGTGCCGGCAGCTTACTTGGCGGGGAGAATCAGCCCCAGCATCTT. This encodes CAGSLLGGENQPQHL.

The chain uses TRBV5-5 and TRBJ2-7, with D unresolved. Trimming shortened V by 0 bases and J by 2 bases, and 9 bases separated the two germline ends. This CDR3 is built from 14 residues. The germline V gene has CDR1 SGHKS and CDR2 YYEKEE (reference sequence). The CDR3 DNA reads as TGTGCCAGCAGCTTGGTCATTCACACCTACGAGCAGTACTTC. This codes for CASSLVIHTYEQYF.

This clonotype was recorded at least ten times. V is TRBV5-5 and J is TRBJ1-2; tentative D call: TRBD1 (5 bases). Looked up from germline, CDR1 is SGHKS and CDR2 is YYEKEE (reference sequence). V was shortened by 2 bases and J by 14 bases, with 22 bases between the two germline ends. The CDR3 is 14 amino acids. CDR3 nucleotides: TGTGCCAGCAGCTTAACATCCGGGACGAGCGTGTGGACCTTC. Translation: CASSLTSGTSVWTF.

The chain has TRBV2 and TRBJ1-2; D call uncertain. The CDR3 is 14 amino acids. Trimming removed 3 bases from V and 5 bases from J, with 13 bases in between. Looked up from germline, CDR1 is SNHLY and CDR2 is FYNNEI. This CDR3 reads CASSDLWTLYGYTF. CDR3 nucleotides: TGTGCCAGCAGTGACCTGTGGACCCTTTATGGCTACACCTTC.

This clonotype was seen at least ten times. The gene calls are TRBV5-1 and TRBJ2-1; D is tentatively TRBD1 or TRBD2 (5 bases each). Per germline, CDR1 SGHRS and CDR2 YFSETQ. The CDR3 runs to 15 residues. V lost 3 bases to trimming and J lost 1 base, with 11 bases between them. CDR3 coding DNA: TGCGCCAGCAGCTCCGGGACGGATTCCTACAATGAGCAGTTCTTC. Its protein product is CASSSGTDSYNEQFF.

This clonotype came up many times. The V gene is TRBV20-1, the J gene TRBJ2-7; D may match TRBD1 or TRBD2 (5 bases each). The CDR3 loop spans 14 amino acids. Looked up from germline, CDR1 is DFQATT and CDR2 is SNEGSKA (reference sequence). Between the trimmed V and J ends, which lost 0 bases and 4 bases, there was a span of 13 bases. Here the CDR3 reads CSARDWGTSYEQYF. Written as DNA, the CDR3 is TGCAGTGCTAGAGATTGGGGGACGTCGTACGAGCAGTACTTC.

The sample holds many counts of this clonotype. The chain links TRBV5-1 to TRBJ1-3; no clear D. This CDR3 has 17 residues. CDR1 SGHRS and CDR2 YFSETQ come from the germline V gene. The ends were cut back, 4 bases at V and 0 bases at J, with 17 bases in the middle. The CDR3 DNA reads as TGCGCCAGCAGCCCTGAAAGTGGACTCCTCTCTGGAAACACCATATATTTT. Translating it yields CASSPESGLLSGNTIYF. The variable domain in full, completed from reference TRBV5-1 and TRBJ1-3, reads KAGVTQTPRYLIKTRGQQVTLSCSPISGHRSVSWYQQTPGQGLQFLFEYFSETQRNKGNFPGRFSGRQFSNSRSEMNVSTLELGDSALYLCASSPESGLLSGNTIYFGEGSWLTVV.

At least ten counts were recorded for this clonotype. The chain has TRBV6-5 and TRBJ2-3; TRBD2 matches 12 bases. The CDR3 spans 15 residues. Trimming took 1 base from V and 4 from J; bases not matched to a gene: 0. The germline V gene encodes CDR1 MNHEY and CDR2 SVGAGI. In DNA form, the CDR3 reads TGTGCCAGCAGTTACTGGACTAGCGGGGCAGATACGCAGTATTTT. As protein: CASSYWTSGADTQYF.

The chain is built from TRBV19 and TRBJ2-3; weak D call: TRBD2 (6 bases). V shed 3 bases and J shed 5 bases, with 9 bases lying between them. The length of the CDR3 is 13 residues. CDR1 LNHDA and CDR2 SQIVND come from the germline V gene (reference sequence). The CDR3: CASSILGGDTQYF. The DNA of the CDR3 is TGTGCCAGTAGTATTTTGGGGGGAGATACGCAGTATTTT.

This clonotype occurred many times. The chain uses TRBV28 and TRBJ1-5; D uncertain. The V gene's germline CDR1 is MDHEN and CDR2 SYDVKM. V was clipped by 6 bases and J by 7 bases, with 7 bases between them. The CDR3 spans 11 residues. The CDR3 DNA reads TGTGCCAGCAGCAAACAGCAGCCCCAGCATTTT. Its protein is CASSKQQPQHF.

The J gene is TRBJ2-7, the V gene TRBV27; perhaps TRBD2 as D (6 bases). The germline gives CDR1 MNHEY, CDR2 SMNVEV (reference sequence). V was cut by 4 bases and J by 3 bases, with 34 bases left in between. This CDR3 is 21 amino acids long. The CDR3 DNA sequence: TGTGCCAGCAGTTCGAATACGGGTCACACGGGGGTGAATCGTATTGTCTACGAGCAGTACTTC. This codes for CASSSNTGHTGVNRIVYEQYF.

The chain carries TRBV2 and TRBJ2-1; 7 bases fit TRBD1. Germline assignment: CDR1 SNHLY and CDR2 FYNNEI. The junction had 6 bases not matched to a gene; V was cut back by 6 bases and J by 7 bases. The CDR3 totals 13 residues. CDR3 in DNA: TGTGCCAGCAGAATTTACAGGGGTAATGAGCAGTTCTTC. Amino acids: CASRIYRGNEQFF.